This T cell receptor (beta chain) was captured by sequencing in a study of blood T cell repertoires in COVID-19. Turning to the study itself: The study drew acute and convalescent COVID-19 samples from the United States, Italy and Spain.

The V gene end was trimmed by 3 bases and the J gene end by 3 bases; junction bases not matched to a gene: 8. CDR3 length: 16 residues. The V gene's germline CDR1 is SGHRS and CDR2 YFSETQ. Sequencing used immunoSEQ multiplex PCR; TCRdb keeps in-frame clones, though not all of them. The repertoire holds 35,000 to 45,000 clones, with roughly 80% as singletons. The chain uses TRBV5-1 and TRBJ1-4, with 7 bases that match TRBD1. This receptor was taken from a woman of 80 years or more with acute or convalescent COVID-19. Sequencing input: peripheral blood. The CDR3 loop reads CASSYNAGGSNEKLFF. In nucleotides, the CDR3 is TGCGCCAGCAGCTACAACGCAGGGGGGTCTAATGAAAAACTGTTTTTT.